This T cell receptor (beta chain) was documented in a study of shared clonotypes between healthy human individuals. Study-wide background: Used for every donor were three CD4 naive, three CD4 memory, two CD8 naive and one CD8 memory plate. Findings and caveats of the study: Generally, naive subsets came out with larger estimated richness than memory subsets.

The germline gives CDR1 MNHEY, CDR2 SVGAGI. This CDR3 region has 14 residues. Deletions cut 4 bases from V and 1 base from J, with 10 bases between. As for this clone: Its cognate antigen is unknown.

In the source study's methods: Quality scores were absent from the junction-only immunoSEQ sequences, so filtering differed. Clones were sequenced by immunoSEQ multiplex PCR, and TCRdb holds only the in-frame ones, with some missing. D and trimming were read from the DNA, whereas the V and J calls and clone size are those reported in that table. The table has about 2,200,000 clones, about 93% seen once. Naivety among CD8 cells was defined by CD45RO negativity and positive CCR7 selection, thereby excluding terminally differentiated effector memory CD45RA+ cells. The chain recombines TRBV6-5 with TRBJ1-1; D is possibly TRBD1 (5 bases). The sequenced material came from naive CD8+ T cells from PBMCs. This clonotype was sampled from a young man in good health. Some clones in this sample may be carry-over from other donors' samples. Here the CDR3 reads CASSFLRGNTEAFF. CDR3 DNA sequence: TGTGCCAGCAGTTTCCTTAGGGGGAACACTGAAGCTTTCTTT.